The TCR beta chain described here comes from a study of T cells in localized non-small cell lung cancer. The table came from immunoSEQ multiplex PCR; TCRdb's copy has only in-frame clones and leaves some out. Found here are 40,000 or so clones, 75% to 85% of them singletons; the top ten hold around a third. Comments on this clone: Its specificity is unknown.

The study, taken as a whole, reports: A higher density of T cells in blood coincided with extended overall survival. Uninvolved adjacent lung had the highest recorded T cell clonality, with tumor below it. A single tumor region was sequenced, leaving heterogeneity possible.

The receptor was isolated from a woman aged 35 to 69 with stage II squamous cell lung carcinoma. This specimen was PBMCs, taken before any cancer treatment.

CDR3 DNA sequence: TGTGCCAGTAGTAGTTGGGGGAGGTCAGATACGCAGTATTTT. Residues: CASSSWGRSDTQYF. V is TRBV19 and J is TRBJ2-3; maybe TRBD2 (6 bases). There are 14 residues in the CDR3. Germline V gene data show CDR1 as LNHDA and CDR2 as SQIVND (reference sequence). The V gene lost 4 bases and the J gene lost 4 bases, with 12 bases spanning the gap. Variable domain in full (rest from reference TRBV19 and TRBJ2-3): DGGITQSPKYLFRKEGQNVTLSCEQNLNHDAMYWYRQDPGQGLRLIYYSQIVNDFQKGDIAEGYSVSREKKESFPLTVTSAQKNPTAFYLCASSSWGRSDTQYFGPGTRLTVL.